This entry features one TCR beta chain sequence. This clone has just one count. Its binding antigen is unknown. The record has no base qualities; no much larger clone is one base away. The entry originates in a study of blood T cell repertoires in COVID-19 (dated by TCRdb to the early 2020s). Looking at the study overall: The collaborator samples originated in the United States, Italy and Spain and spanned the acute and convalescent phases of COVID-19. Where available, HLA class I and class II types were taken from metadata supplied by the sample provider and were not determined by assay-based typing. A freely available public database, intended as a resource for researchers studying the immune response to SARS-CoV-2, is where the repertoires were released. The material from the prospective study consisted of cDNA or gDNA derived from T cells, B-cell-depleted T cells, or PBMCs. Subjects who had been exposed to COVID-19, were actively infected with it, or had recovered from it provided the deeply sampled blood TCRbeta repertoires that made up the dataset. The samples were drawn from two sources: the first 160 participants of the ongoing ImmuneRACE study, and 950 to 1,500 subjects contributed by 6 global collaborators. A de-identified subject ID, COVID-19 status, age in years and sex were almost always included in the sample metadata.

TCRbeta CDR3 regions were amplified from genomic DNA using the immunoSEQ Assay, a bias-controlled multiplex PCR. The original methods were these. The number of nucleated cells in each sample was estimated by amplification of reference gene primers within the assay. To quantify the absolute abundance of each unique TCRbeta CDR3 rearrangement, sequence reads were collapsed and filtered. For each sample, productive Simpson clonality was calculated as the square root of Simpson's diversity index over productive rearrangements. TCRdb's version of the immuneACCESS table is confined to in-frame rearrangements and falls short of the full clone set. An unresolved V gene accounts for under half of the shortfall where checked; the remainder is of unknown origin. V and J calls and clone size are given by that table; D and trimming were obtained from the DNA. The sample has about 160,000 clones on record, around 92% of them singletons. Together, the top ten hold 4.5% to 5% of the sample.

Overall results and qualifications from the work: Clinical and demographic metadata were provided uncurated, with the amount varying by source and participant.

At one collaborating source in Seattle, patients were enrolled during active infection and were followed longitudinally through the course of disease. Each collaborating institution followed its own protocols to collect whole blood in K2EDTA tubes. For TCRbeta analysis, collaborators shipped samples as frozen whole blood, isolated PBMCs, or DNA extracted from either of those sample types. As encoded in the germline V gene, CDR1 is SGHRS while CDR2 is YFSETQ. Trimming accounts for 4 bases at V and 6 bases at J, while the number of junction bases matched to no gene is 12. Including the terminal cysteine and phenylalanine, the CDR3 comprises 15 residues. Only the CDR3 DNA stays, 45 bases, in frame from base 1.

The sequence was obtained from a man aged 25-45 years with COVID-19, enrolled during active disease. Input material: peripheral blood. The V and J genes are TRBV5-1 and TRBJ1-1, and 7 junctional nucleotides match TRBD1. The DNA sequence is as follows: TGCGCCAGCAGCCAGCCAGAGACAGGGATCCCTGAAGCTTTCTTT. It encodes CASSQPETGIPEAFF.